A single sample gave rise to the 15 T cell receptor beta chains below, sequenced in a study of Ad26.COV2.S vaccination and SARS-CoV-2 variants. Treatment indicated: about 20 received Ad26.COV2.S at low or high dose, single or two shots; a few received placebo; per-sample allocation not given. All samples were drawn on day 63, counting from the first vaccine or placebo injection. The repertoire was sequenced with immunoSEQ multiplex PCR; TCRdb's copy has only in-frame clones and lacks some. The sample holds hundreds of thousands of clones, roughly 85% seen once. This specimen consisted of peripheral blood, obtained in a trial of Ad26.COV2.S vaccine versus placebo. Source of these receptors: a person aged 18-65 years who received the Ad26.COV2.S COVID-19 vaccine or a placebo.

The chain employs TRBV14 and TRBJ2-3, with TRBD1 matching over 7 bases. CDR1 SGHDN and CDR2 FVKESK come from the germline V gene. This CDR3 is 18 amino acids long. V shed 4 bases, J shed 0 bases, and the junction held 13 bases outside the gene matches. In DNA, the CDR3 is TGTGCCAGCAGCCTCAGAGGGGGCCCATCTTCTAGCACAGATACGCAGTATTTT. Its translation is CASSLRGGPSSSTDTQYF.

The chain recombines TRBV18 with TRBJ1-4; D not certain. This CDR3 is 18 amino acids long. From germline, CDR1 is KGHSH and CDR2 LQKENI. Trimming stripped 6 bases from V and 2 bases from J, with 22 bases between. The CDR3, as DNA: TGTGCCAGCTCCCCCGGATCCATTGGTAAAACGACTAATGAAAAACTGTTTTTT. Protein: CASSPGSIGKTTNEKLFF.

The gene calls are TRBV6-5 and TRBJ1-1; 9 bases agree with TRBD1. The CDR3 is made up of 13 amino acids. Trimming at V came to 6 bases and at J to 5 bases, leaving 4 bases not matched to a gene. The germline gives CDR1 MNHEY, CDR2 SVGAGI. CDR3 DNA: TGTGCCAGCAGCCGTGGACAGGGGACTGAAGCTTTCTTT. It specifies CASSRGQGTEAFF.

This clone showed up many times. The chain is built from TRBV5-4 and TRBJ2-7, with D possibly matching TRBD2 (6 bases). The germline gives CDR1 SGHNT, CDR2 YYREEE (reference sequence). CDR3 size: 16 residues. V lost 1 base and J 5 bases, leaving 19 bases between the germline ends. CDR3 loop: CASSLPMIREMNEQYF. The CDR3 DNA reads TGTGCCAGCAGCTTGCCGATGATACGGGAGATGAACGAGCAGTACTTC.

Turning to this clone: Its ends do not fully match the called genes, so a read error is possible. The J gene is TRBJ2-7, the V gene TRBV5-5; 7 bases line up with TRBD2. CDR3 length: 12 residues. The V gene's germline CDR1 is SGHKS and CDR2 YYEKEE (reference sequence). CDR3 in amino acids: CASSLGRGAGNF. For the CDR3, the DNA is TGTGCCAGCAGCCTCGGTCGGGGAGCGGGGAACTTC.

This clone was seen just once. The CDR3 is CASSWGLANEQFF. Here the CDR3 DNA reads TGTGCCAGCAGTTGGGGACTGGCCAATGAGCAGTTCTTC. The rearrangement joins TRBV6-5 to TRBJ2-1; weak D call: TRBD2 (6 bases). V was shortened by 4 bases and J by 6 bases, with 10 bases between the two germline ends. CDR3 length: 13 amino acids. Germline V lookup: CDR1 MNHEY, CDR2 SVGAGI.

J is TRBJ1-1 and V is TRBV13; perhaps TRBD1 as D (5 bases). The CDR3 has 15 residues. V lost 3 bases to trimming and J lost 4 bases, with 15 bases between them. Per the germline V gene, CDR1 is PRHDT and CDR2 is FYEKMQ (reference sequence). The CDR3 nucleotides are TGTGCCAGCAGCTTTCAGGGTGGGGCGGGCACTGAAGCTTTCTTT. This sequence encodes CASSFQGGAGTEAFF. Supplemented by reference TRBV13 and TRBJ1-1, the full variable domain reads AAGVIQSPRHLIKEKRETATLKCYPIPRHDTVYWYQQGPGQDPQFLISFYEKMQSDKGSIPDRFSAQQFSDYHSELNMSSLELGDSALYFCASSFQGGAGTEAFFGQGTRLTVV.

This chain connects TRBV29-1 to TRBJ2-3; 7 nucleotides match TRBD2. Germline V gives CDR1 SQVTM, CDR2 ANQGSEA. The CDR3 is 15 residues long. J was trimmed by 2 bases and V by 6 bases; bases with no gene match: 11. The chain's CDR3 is CSVGGAGRATDTQYF. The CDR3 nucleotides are TGCAGCGTGGGGGGAGCGGGGAGAGCCACAGATACGCAGTATTTT.

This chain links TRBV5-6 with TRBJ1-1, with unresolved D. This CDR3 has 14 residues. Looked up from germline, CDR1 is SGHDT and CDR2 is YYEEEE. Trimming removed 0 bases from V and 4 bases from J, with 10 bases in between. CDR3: CASSLGGRGTEAFF. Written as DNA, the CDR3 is TGTGCCAGCAGCTTGGGAGGACGGGGCACTGAAGCTTTCTTT.

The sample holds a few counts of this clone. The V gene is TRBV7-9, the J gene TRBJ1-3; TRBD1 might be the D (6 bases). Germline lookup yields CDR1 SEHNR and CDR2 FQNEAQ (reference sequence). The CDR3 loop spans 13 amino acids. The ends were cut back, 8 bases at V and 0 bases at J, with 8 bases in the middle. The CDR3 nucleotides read TGTGCCAGCGAGGGGGGCTCTGGAAACACCATATATTTT. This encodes CASEGGSGNTIYF.

In DNA, the CDR3 is TGTGCCAGCAGCTTACCTCCGGGACAGGGGGCGTTGTGGCAGTACTTC. It encodes CASSLPPGQGALWQYF. V and J are TRBV5-6 and TRBJ2-7, with TRBD1 matching over 12 bases. The CDR3 sequence is 16 residues long. Germline loops: CDR1 SGHDT, CDR2 YYEEEE. J lost 9 bases, V lost 2 bases, and 12 bases had no gene match.

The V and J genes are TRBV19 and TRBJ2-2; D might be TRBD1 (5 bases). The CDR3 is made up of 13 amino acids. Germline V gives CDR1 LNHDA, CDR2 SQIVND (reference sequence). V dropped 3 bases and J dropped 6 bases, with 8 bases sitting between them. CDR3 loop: CASSMMGPGELFF. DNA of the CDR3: TGTGCCAGTAGTATGATGGGGCCCGGGGAGCTGTTTTTT.

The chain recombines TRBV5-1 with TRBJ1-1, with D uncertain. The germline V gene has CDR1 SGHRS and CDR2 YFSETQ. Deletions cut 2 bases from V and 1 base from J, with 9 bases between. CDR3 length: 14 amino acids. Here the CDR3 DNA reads TGCGCCAGCAGCTTCGAACGGACGAACACTGAAGCTTTCTTT. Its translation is CASSFERTNTEAFF.

The chain's CDR3 is CASSRAGVEQFF. The CDR3 coding sequence is TGTGCCAGCAGCCGAGCGGGAGTTGAGCAGTTCTTC. The rearrangement uses TRBV11-2 and TRBJ2-1; 8 bases fit TRBD2. Per germline, CDR1 SGHAT and CDR2 FQNNGV. The CDR3 is 12 residues long. The V and J ends lost 5 bases and 9 bases, in that order; junction bases with no gene match: 3. Drawing the rest from reference TRBV11-2 and TRBJ2-1, the complete variable domain is EAGVAQSPRYKIIEKRQSVAFWCNPISGHATLYWYQQILGQGPKLLIQFQNNGVVDDSQLPKDRFSAERLKGVDSTLKIQPAKLEDSAVYLCASSRAGVEQFFGPGTRLTVL.

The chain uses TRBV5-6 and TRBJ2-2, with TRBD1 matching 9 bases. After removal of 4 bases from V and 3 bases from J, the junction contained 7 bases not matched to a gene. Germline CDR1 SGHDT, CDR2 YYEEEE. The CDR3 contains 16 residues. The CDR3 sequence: CASSVLQGADTGELFF. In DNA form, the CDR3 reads TGTGCCAGCAGCGTCCTACAGGGGGCGGACACCGGGGAGCTGTTTTTT.